The following is a T cell receptor beta chain sequence with its context. These data belong to a study of naive and memory T cell subsets. The germline CDR1 and CDR2 sequences are MGHRA and YSYEKL. The ends lost 0 bases at V and 5 bases at J; junction bases unmatched: 10. The CDR3 is 16 residues long. The library had UMIs added by 3' ligation of an oligonucleotide to TCR cDNA. Ligated cDNA underwent four rounds of PCR with nested alpha and beta constant region primers and SP2. In TCRdb, the 5' RACE reads were re-called with MiXCR into one record per CDR3 protein. Of some 60,000 distinct CDR3 sequences in the sample, under 10% were seen once.

The sequence was collected from a female donor in good health. V usage is TRBV4-1 and J usage is TRBJ2-7; 7 bases line up with TRBD1. In nucleotides, the CDR3 is TGCGCCAGCAGCCAAGATCCCAACAGGGGTAGCCACGAGCAGTACTTC. It specifies CASSQDPNRGSHEQYF.